The present T cell receptor (beta chain) was sequenced within a study of blood T cells in healthy people across ages. The CDR3 length is 14 residues. Germline V CDR1 and CDR2: SGHTA, FQGNSA. Turning to this clonotype: This sequence may be a read error, since a much larger clone differs from it by one base.

A second PCR of about 7 to 12 cycles used a sample-barcoded 5' primer and a J-beta primer mix. TCRdb passed the 5' RACE reads through MiXCR, listing each CDR3 protein once. The sample includes approximately 960,000 distinct CDR3 sequences, about 29% of them seen just once. The data were also submitted as part of a second study, on T cells of mothers and their children. From that report: Overlap in related mother-child pairs always slightly exceeded unrelated pairs, never significantly.

This receptor was obtained from a woman in her forties in good health. V gene TRBV7-2 combines with J gene TRBJ2-5; TRBD1 might be the D (5 bases). The sequenced sample was blood. DNA for the CDR3: TGTGCCGGCAGCTTTAGACAGAACCAAGAGACCCAGTACTTC. Encoded protein: CAGSFRQNQETQYF.